The T cell receptor (beta chain) under discussion was sequenced for a study of cytomegalovirus exposure and HLA in healthy donors. Findings and limits, study-wide: Earlier analysis yielded a pattern in which most TCR beta V segments were productive about 90% or about 30% of the time.

The germline CDR1 and CDR2 sequences are SGHKS and YYEKEE (reference sequence). This CDR3 has 15 residues. The V end was cut by 4 bases, the J end by 0 bases, with 11 bases between. A note on this clone: Its specificity is not known.

PCR primers comprised 60 Vbeta and 13 Jbeta primers. Measured with immunoSEQ multiplex PCR; TCRdb has only the in-frame clones, and not every one. The repertoire includes 85,000 to 120,000 clones, around 63% of them detected once, and 4% to 5.5% sits in the top ten. What was sequenced was PBMCs. This clonotype was sampled from a human donor in good health. V and J are TRBV5-5 and TRBJ1-5; weak D call: TRBD1 (6 bases). The CDR3 bases are TGTGCCAGCAGCCAAGGACAGTATAGCAATCAGCCCCAGCATTTT. The encoded protein is CASSQGQYSNQPQHF.